One and the same sample provided the 31 T cell receptor beta chains below, sequenced in a study of read filtering for tumor transcriptome and immune sequencing (dated by TCRdb to 2018 to 2021). Sequencing took place on an Illumina HiSeq 4000. The Immunoverse kit was used to build TCR libraries from about 400 ng RNA, with molecular barcoded adaptors covering alpha/delta and beta/gamma chains. TCRdb handled the public reads itself, with Q25 trimming in fastp and clone calling in MiXCR, and kept productive beta chains. Entries that share a CDR3 protein sequence are merged under the most common genes and DNA. The sample table lists about 45,000 distinct CDR3 sequences, 15% to 20% of them with a count of one. Together, the top ten hold 30% to 45% of the sample. Sequencing was carried out using a population of CD138-negative cells sorted from bone marrow. Sample cell subset or site, as interpreted from the label and publication: bone marrow mononuclear cells depleted of CD138+ plasma/myeloma cells by negative magnetic selection. The receptor set was obtained from a donor at least 40 years old with multiple myeloma.

The chain uses TRBV20-1 and TRBJ2-7, with 16 bases matching TRBD2. V was clipped by 5 bases and J by 7 bases; unmatched bases: 5. The CDR3 spans 14 residues. The germline CDR1 and CDR2 sequences are DFQATT and SNEGSKA (reference sequence). Here the CDR3 reads CSAVGLAGGGEQYF. The CDR3 DNA reads TGCAGTGCTGTGGGACTAGCGGGAGGGGGAGAGCAGTACTTC.

Many counts were recorded for this clonotype. The gene calls are TRBV20-1 and TRBJ2-7; D not resolved. The CDR3 consists of 12 residues. Germline CDR1 and CDR2: DFQATT and SNEGSKA (reference sequence). V dropped 5 bases and J dropped 7 bases, with 15 bases sitting between them. The CDR3 region is CSASPRTKEQYF. CDR3 bases: TGCAGTGCTTCCCCCCGGACGAAGGAGCAGTACTTC.

Remarks on this clonotype: A single base separates this from a much larger clone, so it may be a read error. This sequence joins TRBV27 and TRBJ2-7, with D perhaps being TRBD1 or TRBD2 (5 bases each). Trimming stripped 5 bases from V and 2 bases from J, with 13 bases between. CDR1 and CDR2 from the germline V gene are MNHEY and SMNVEV (reference sequence). The CDR3 consists of 14 residues. The CDR3 DNA reads TGTGCCAGCAGTCCCCGGGGCAGGGCCTACGAGCAGTACTTC. Translating it yields CASSPRGRAYEQYF.

This clonotype was detected ten times or more. The CDR3 loop is CASSPSGITHEQFF. The CDR3 region has the DNA TGTGCCAGCTCTCCTAGCGGGATAACCCATGAGCAGTTCTTC. V gene TRBV12-3 or TRBV12-4 combines with J gene TRBJ2-1, with TRBD2 identical over 9 bases. The CDR3 spans 14 residues. The junction had 10 bases not matched to a gene; V was cut back by 8 bases and J by 8 bases.

The table lists this clonotype with many counts. V usage is TRBV19 and J usage is TRBJ2-1, with 9 nucleotides matching TRBD1. Germline V CDR1 and CDR2: LNHDA, SQIVND (reference sequence). This CDR3 region has 14 residues. With V trimmed by 6 bases and J by 6 bases, 6 bases remained unmatched. The CDR3 sequence: CASRGQGWVNEQFF. CDR3 nucleotide sequence: TGTGCCAGTAGGGGACAGGGATGGGTCAATGAGCAGTTCTTC.

This clonotype was counted a few times. The V and J genes are TRBV5-1 and TRBJ1-5; TRBD1 matches at 7 bases. V gave up 2 bases and J gave up 6 bases; unmatched junction bases: 5. Per germline, CDR1 SGHRS and CDR2 YFSETQ. The CDR3 totals 14 residues. The DNA for the CDR3 is TGCGCCAGCAGCTTAAGACAGGGCGGTCAGCCCCAGCATTTT. It specifies CASSLRQGGQPQHF.

The rearrangement uses TRBV7-2 and TRBJ2-6; D perhaps matches TRBD1 (5 bases). Trimming removed 1 base from V and 0 bases from J, with 7 bases in between. The CDR3 extends over 16 amino acids. Germline assignment: CDR1 SGHTA and CDR2 FQGNSA. The CDR3 loop reads CASSLGGTSGANVLTF. In DNA, the CDR3 is TGTGCCAGCAGCTTAGGGGGCACCTCTGGGGCCAACGTCCTGACTTTC.

The rearrangement joins TRBV5-1 to TRBJ2-7; 7 bases agree with TRBD1. The germline CDR1 and CDR2 sequences are SGHRS and YFSETQ. The CDR3 is made up of 15 amino acids. Trimming cost V 6 bases and J 0 bases; bases outside gene matches: 9. CDR3 DNA: TGCGCCAGCAAGACCGGGACAGCCCTCTCCTACGAGCAGTACTTC. Translated: CASKTGTALSYEQYF.

As regards this clonotype: A read error may be the cause here, since a much bigger clone is one base away. This rearrangement joins TRBV28 to TRBJ2-5, with D perhaps being TRBD1 or TRBD2 (5 bases each). The ends were cut back, 9 bases at V and 5 bases at J, with 13 bases in the middle. The CDR3 runs to 12 residues. Germline-derived CDR1 and CDR2 are MDHEN and SYDVKM. In DNA form, the CDR3 reads TGTGCCAGACGGGACCCGGGGGAGACCCAGTACTTC. It specifies CARRDPGETQYF.

At least ten counts were recorded for this clonotype. V is TRBV20-1 and J is TRBJ2-7; D could derive from TRBD1 or TRBD2 (6 bases each). The germline V gene encodes CDR1 DFQATT and CDR2 SNEGSKA (reference sequence). V was shortened by 6 bases and J by 3 bases, with 24 bases between the two germline ends. The CDR3 sequence is 16 residues long. The CDR3 sequence: CSAQGGGDSDFYEQYF. The CDR3 bases are TGCAGTGCACAAGGGGGAGGTGACAGCGACTTCTACGAGCAGTACTTC.

This clonotype has a count of ten or more. The DNA of the CDR3 is TGCAGTGCTAGAGGCAGGAACCAAGAGACCCAGTACTTC. Its protein product is CSARGRNQETQYF. J is TRBJ2-5 and V is TRBV20-1; D call uncertain. Germline CDR1 reads DFQATT; CDR2 reads SNEGSKA (reference sequence). This CDR3 contains 13 residues. V lost 1 base, J lost 0 bases, and 6 bases lay in between.

This clonotype has a count of ten or more. This rearrangement joins TRBV4-2 to TRBJ2-2; weak D call: TRBD2 (6 bases). Germline V gene sequence: CDR1 LGHNA, CDR2 YNFKEQ. The CDR3 loop spans 16 amino acids. V lost 3 bases to trimming and J lost 0 bases, with 11 bases between them. CDR3: CASSHRGISNTGELFF. The DNA of the CDR3 is TGTGCCAGCAGCCACCGCGGGATTTCGAACACCGGGGAGCTGTTTTTT.

A note on this clonotype: A junction end diverges from the germline sequence, so it may reflect a read error. This chain joins TRBV19 and TRBJ2-7; possible D gene TRBD1, 6 bases. Germline V gives CDR1 LNHDA, CDR2 SQIVND (reference sequence). This CDR3 is 13 amino acids long. CDR3 sequence reads: CASSQGLPYGQYF. CDR3 nucleotides: TGTGCCAGTAGCCAGGGGCTGCCCTACGGGCAGTACTTC. Combining the CDR3 with reference TRBV19 and TRBJ2-7 gives the whole variable domain DGGITQSPKYLFRKEGQNVTLSCEQNLNHDAMYWYRQDPGQGLRLIYYSQIVNDFQKGDIAEGYSVSREKKESFPLTVTSAQKNPTAFYLCASSQGLPYGQYFGPGTRLTVT.

This clonotype appeared many times. The genes are TRBV12-3 or TRBV12-4 and TRBJ2-7; 8 nucleotides agree with TRBD2. The CDR3 covers 15 residues. Unmatched junction bases numbered 5, after V lost 4 bases and J lost 0 bases. The CDR3 spells CASSSTTSVSYEQYF. In DNA form, the CDR3 reads TGTGCCAGCAGTTCGACGACTAGCGTCTCCTACGAGCAGTACTTC.

This clonotype has a count of ten or more. The V and J genes are TRBV2 and TRBJ2-3; no reliable D call. The CDR3 extends over 15 amino acids. In germline, CDR1 is SNHLY, CDR2 FYNNEI. The V end lost 3 bases, the J end lost 0 bases, and 10 bases lay between the germline ends. The DNA for the CDR3 is TGTGCCAGCAGTGAGGTTGTAGCTAGCACAGATACGCAGTATTTT. Amino acid sequence: CASSEVVASTDTQYF.

This clonotype came up many times. The rearrangement uses TRBV14 and TRBJ1-2, with a possible D match to TRBD1 (6 bases). V lost 4 bases to trimming and J lost 4 bases, with 13 bases between them. The CDR3 has 14 residues. Germline loops: CDR1 SGHDN, CDR2 FVKESK. CDR3 protein: CASSRGTYGYGYTF. CDR3 coding DNA: TGTGCCAGCAGCCGAGGGACATACGGCTATGGCTACACCTTC.

The table lists this clonotype with many counts. The chain couples TRBV28 to TRBJ2-1, with 9 bases aligning to TRBD2. Germline CDR1 is MDHEN and CDR2 is SYDVKM. CDR3 length equals 17 residues. Trimming at V came to 2 bases and at J to 6 bases, leaving 11 bases not matched to a gene. DNA for the CDR3: TGTGCCAGCAGTTTAACACCTCTAGCGGGAACCAGCAATGAGCAGTTCTTC. It specifies CASSLTPLAGTSNEQFF.

This clonotype came up many times. The chain links TRBV20-1 to TRBJ1-2; 8 bases are shared with TRBD1. Unmatched junction bases numbered 11, after V lost 6 bases and J lost 2 bases. Germline CDR1 reads DFQATT; CDR2 reads SNEGSKA (reference sequence). The CDR3 sequence is 15 residues long. CDR3 in amino acids: CSAPLAGQANYGYTF. Written as DNA, the CDR3 is TGCAGTGCCCCCCTGGCGGGACAGGCCAACTATGGCTACACCTTC.

The chain links TRBV20-1 to TRBJ2-3; TRBD2 agrees at 7 bases. The CDR3 has 17 amino acids. Germline loops: CDR1 DFQATT, CDR2 SNEGSKA (reference sequence). J lost 9 bases, V lost 6 bases, and 24 bases had no gene match. The CDR3 reads CSAALSGTTSYTVTQYF. The DNA of the CDR3 is TGCAGTGCCGCCCTCTCCGGGACTACCTCCTACACAGTCACGCAGTATTTT.

This clonotype was found many times. The V call is TRBV7-2, the J call TRBJ2-3; D gene unclear. CDR3 length: 12 amino acids. The V gene lost 2 bases and the J gene lost 4 bases, with 4 bases spanning the gap. Germline CDR1 and CDR2: SGHTA and FQGNSA. In nucleotides, the CDR3 is TGTGCCAGCAGCTTATTACCAGATACGCAGTATTTT. Its protein product is CASSLLPDTQYF.

The gene calls are TRBV5-1 and TRBJ2-7; D remains unclear. The CDR3 sequence is 12 residues long. CDR1 is SGHRS, CDR2 YFSETQ, per germline. Between the trimmed V and J ends, which lost 4 bases and 4 bases, there was a span of 9 bases. CDR3 sequence: CASSPESYEQYF. The CDR3 bases are TGCGCCAGCAGCCCCGAGTCTTACGAGCAGTACTTC.

This clonotype was observed many times. The chain combines TRBV10-3 with TRBJ2-7; D may be TRBD1 (7 bases). Germline values: CDR1 ENHRY, CDR2 SYGVKD. V dropped 11 bases and J dropped 0 bases, with 14 bases sitting between them. CDR3 length: 13 residues. The CDR3 reads CAGGGQDSYEQYF. The CDR3 bases are TGTGCCGGAGGGGGCCAAGACTCCTACGAGCAGTACTTC.

This clonotype was seen a few times. The chain carries TRBV6-1 and TRBJ2-2; unclear D gene. Trimming left V 6 bases short and J 2 bases short, with 13 bases between. CDR3 length: 15 amino acids. Germline V gene sequence: CDR1 MNHNS, CDR2 SASEGT. In DNA, the CDR3 is TGTGCCAGCAGAAACCGGGCCGGTAACACCGGGGAGCTGTTTTTT. Translation gives CASRNRAGNTGELFF.

The sample holds many counts of this clonotype. V gene TRBV2 combines with J gene TRBJ1-4, with 7 bases that match TRBD1. The ends lost 3 bases at V and 7 bases at J; junction bases unmatched: 2. Germline V lookup: CDR1 SNHLY, CDR2 FYNNEI. The CDR3 is 13 amino acids. CDR3 bases: TGTGCCAGCAGTGAGACAGGGAGTGAAAAACTGTTTTTT. Protein product: CASSETGSEKLFF.

This clonotype was seen many times. The V and J genes are TRBV12-3 or TRBV12-4 and TRBJ1-1, with D possibly TRBD1 on 5 matching bases. The CDR3 sequence is 11 residues long. The V end lost 4 bases, the J end lost 11 bases, and 11 bases lay between the germline ends. CDR3 DNA: TGTGCCAGCAGTTGGGGGGAAGTGGCTTTCTTT. Translated: CASSWGEVAFF.

A word on this clonotype: Given a much more abundant clone one base away, this may be a read error. Likely a read error: the CDR3 ends without its conserved phenylalanine or tryptophan. The chain employs TRBV2 and TRBJ1-1; 8 bases fit TRBD1. Germline assignment: CDR1 SNHLY and CDR2 FYNNEI. The CDR3 is made up of 12 amino acids. The V gene end was trimmed by 10 bases and the J gene end by 11 bases; junction bases not matched to a gene: 12. The CDR3 is CATRGQGLRAFS. CDR3 nucleotides: TGTGCCACCAGAGGACAGGGACTGCGTGCTTTCTCT.

In the case of this clonotype: This may be a read error: a much more frequent sequence differs by one nucleotide. This chain joins TRBV29-1 and TRBJ2-1; 7 bases agree with TRBD2. This CDR3 region has 13 residues. The germline V gene encodes CDR1 SQVTM and CDR2 ANQGSEA. The CDR3 is CSVELAEYNAQFF. In DNA form, the CDR3 reads TGCAGCGTTGAACTAGCGGAGTACAATGCGCAGTTCTTC.

In the case of this clonotype: A much larger clonotype is one base distant, so this may be a read error. The CDR3 loop reads CASSGPLAGLDEQFF. The CDR3 bases are TGTGCCAGCAGTGGGCCCCTAGCGGGATTAGATGAGCAGTTCTTC. The chain has TRBV2 and TRBJ2-1; 9 bases map to TRBD2. CDR1 SNHLY and CDR2 FYNNEI come from the germline V gene. This CDR3 has 15 residues. V lost 4 bases, J lost 8 bases, and 9 bases stayed unmatched. The complete variable domain, with remaining parts taken from reference TRBV2 and TRBJ2-1, reads EPEVTQTPSHQVTQMGQEVILRCVPISNHLYFYWYRQILGQKVEFLVSFYNNEISEKSEIFDDQFSVERPDGSNFTLKIRSTKLEDSAMYFCASSGPLAGLDEQFFGPGTRLTVL.

In regard to this clonotype: It may be a read error: a sequence one base away is much more abundant. Given the absence of the conserved phenylalanine or tryptophan at the CDR3 end, a read error is likely. The V and J genes are TRBV2 and TRBJ2-4; a possible D gene is TRBD1 (6 bases). This CDR3 region has 12 residues. Germline V gene sequence: CDR1 SNHLY, CDR2 FYNNEI. V lost 6 bases to trimming and J lost 8 bases, with 11 bases between them. Here the CDR3 DNA reads TGTGCCAGCAGACAGGGATTGGACATTCAGTACGTC. Its translation is CASRQGLDIQYV.

This clonotype was detected many times. The chain carries TRBV4-3 and TRBJ2-5, with unresolved D. The CDR3 runs to 16 residues. Germline V CDR1 and CDR2: LGHNA, YSLEER. Trimming took 0 bases from V and 5 from J, leaving 16 bases between them. CDR3 DNA: TGCGCCAGCAGCCAAGATTTGGCGGTGGTAGGGGAGACCCAGTACTTC. It codes for CASSQDLAVVGETQYF.

Concerning this clonotype: The final CDR3 position lacks the conserved phenylalanine or tryptophan, pointing to a likely read error. This chain joins TRBV11-2 and TRBJ2-5; possibly TRBD2 for D (7 bases). This CDR3 has 17 amino acids. Germline lookup yields CDR1 SGHAT and CDR2 FQNNGV. The CDR3 nucleotides read TGTGCCGGCAGCTTAGGTGTCCGGGGGGCCAACCAAGAGACCCAGTACTAC. This translates into CAGSLGVRGANQETQYY.